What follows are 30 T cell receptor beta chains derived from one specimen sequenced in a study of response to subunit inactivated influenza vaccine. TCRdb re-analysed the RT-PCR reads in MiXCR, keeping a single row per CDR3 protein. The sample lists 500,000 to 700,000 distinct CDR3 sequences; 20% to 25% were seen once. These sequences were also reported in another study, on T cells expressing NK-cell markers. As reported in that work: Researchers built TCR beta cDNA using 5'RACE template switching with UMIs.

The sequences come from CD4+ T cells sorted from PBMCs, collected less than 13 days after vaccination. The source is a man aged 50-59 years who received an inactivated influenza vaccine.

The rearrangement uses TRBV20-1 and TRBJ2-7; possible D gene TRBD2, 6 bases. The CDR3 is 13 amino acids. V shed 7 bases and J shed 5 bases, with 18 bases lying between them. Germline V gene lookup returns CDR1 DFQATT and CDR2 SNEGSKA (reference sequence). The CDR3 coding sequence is TGCAGTGACCTCGGATTGGGCGGGGACGAGCAGTACTTC. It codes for CSDLGLGGDEQYF.

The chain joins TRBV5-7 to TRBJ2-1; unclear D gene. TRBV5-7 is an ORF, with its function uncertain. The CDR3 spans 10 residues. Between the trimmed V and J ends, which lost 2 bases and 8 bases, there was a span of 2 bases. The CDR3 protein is CASSFYEQFF. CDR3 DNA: TGTGCCAGCAGCTTTTATGAGCAGTTCTTC.

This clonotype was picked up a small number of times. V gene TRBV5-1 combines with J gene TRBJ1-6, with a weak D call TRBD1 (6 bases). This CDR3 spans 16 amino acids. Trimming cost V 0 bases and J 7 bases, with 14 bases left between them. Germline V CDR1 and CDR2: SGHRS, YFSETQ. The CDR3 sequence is CASSLVVGQLNSPLHF. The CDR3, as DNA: TGCGCCAGCAGCTTGGTGGTTGGACAGCTGAATTCACCCCTCCACTTT.

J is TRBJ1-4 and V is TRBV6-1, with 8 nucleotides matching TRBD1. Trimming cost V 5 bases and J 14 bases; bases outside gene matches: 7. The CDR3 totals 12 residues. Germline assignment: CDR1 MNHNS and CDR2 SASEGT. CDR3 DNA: TGTGCCAGCAGTACAGCGGGGGACAGGCTGTTTTTT. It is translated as CASSTAGDRLFF.

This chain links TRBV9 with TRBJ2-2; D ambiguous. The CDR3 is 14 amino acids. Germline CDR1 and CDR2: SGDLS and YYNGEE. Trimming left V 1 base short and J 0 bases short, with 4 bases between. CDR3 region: CASSVMTNTGELFF. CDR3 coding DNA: TGTGCCAGCAGCGTAATGACGAACACCGGGGAGCTGTTTTTT.

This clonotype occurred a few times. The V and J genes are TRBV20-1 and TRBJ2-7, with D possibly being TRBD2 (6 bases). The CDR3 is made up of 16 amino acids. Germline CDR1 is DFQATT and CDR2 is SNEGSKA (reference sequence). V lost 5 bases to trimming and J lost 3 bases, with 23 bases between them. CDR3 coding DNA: TGCAGTGCTCCTGGAGACGTGCGTGGGGGGAACTACGAGCAGTACTTC. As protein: CSAPGDVRGGNYEQYF.

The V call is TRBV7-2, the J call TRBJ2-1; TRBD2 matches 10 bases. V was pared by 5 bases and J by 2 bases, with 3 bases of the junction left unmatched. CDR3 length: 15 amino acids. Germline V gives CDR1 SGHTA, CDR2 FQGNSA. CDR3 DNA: TGTGCCAGCAGCAGGGGACTAGCGACCTACAATGAGCAGTTCTTC. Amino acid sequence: CASSRGLATYNEQFF.

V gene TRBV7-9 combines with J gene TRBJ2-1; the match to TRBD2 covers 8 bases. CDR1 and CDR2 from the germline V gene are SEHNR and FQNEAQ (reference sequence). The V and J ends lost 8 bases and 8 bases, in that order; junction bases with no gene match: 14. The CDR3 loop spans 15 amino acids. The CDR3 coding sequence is TGTGCCAGCGGCAAGTCCTCGGGACTAGGTGATGAGCAGTTCTTC. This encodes CASGKSSGLGDEQFF.

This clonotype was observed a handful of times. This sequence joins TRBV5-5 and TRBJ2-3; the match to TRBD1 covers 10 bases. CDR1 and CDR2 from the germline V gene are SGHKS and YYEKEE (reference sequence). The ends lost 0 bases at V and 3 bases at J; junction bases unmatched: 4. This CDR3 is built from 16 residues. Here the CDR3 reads CASSLDRTGGTDTQYF. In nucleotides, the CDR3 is TGTGCCAGCAGCTTGGATCGGACAGGGGGGACAGATACGCAGTATTTT.

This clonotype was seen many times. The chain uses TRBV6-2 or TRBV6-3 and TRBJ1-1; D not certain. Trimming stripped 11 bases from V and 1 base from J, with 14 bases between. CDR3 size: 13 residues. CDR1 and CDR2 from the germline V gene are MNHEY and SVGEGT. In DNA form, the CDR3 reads TGTGCCTCTAAACGGGATACGAACACTGAAGCTTTCTTT. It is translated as CASKRDTNTEAFF.

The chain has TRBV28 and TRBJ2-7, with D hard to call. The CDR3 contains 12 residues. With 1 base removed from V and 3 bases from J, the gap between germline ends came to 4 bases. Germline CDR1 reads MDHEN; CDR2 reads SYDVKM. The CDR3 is CASSLYSYEQYF. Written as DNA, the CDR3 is TGTGCCAGCAGTTTATACAGCTACGAGCAGTACTTC.

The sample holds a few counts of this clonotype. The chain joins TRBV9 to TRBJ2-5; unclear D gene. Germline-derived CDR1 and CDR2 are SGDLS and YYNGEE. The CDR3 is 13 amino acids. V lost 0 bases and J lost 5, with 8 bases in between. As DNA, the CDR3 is TGTGCCAGCAGCGTAGCCCGCACGGAGACCCAGTACTTC. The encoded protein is CASSVARTETQYF. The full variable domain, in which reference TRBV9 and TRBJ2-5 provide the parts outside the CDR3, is DSGVTQTPKHLITATGQRVTLRCSPRSGDLSVYWYQQSLDQGLQFLIQYYNGEERAKGNILERFSAQQFPDLHSELNLSSLELGDSALYFCASSVARTETQYFGPGTRLLVL.

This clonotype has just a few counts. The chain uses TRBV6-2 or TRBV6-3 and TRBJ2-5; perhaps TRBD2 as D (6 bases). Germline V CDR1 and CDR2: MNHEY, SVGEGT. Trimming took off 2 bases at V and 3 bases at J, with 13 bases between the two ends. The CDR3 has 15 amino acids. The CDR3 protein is CASSYGLAREETQYF. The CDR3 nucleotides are TGTGCCAGCAGTTACGGCCTAGCGAGAGAAGAGACCCAGTACTTC.

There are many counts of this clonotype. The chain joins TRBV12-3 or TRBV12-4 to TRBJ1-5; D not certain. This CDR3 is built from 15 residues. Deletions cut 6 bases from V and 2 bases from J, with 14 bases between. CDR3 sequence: CASSPGGMGNQPQHF. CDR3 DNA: TGTGCCAGCAGCCCCGGCGGAATGGGCAATCAGCCCCAGCATTTT.

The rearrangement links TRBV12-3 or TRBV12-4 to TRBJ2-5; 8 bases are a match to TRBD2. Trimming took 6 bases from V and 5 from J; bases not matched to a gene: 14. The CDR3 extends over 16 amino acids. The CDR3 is CASSPTGLGFGETQYF. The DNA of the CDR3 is TGTGCCAGCAGCCCCACGGGACTAGGATTTGGTGAGACCCAGTACTTC.

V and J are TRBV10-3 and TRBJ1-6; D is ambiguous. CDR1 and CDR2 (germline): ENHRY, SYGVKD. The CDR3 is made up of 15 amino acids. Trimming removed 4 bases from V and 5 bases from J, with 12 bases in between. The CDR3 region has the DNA TGTGCCATCAGTGGCTTGGGCGTTGATAATTCACCCCTCCACTTT. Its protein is CAISGLGVDNSPLHF.

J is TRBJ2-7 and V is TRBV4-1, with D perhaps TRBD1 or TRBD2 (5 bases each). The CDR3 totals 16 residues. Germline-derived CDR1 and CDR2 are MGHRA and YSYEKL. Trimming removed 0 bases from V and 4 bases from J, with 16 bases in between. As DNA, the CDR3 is TGCGCCAGCAGCCAAGAGTCCTTATGGGGGTCTTACGAGCAGTACTTC. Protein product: CASSQESLWGSYEQYF.

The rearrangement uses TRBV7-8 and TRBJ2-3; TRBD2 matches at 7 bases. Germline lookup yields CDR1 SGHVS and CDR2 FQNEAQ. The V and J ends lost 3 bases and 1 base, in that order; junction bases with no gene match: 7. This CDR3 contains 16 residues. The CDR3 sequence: CASSFMRGGGTDTQYF. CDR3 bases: TGTGCCAGCAGCTTTATGAGGGGAGGGGGCACAGATACGCAGTATTTT.

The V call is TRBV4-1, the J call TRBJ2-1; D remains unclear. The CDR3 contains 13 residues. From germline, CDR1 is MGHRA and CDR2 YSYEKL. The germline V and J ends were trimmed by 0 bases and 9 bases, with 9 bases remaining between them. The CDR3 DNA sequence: TGCGCCAGCAGCCAAGAAGGTGGACCTGAGCAGTTCTTC. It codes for CASSQEGGPEQFF.

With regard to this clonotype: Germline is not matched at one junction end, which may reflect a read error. The DNA for the CDR3 is TGCAGTGCTAGTGAGCAGAGTCCTAGCTACGATGAGCAGTTCTTC. Its protein product is CSASEQSPSYDEQFF. This chain uses TRBV20-1 with TRBJ2-1, with D tentatively TRBD2 (5 bases). The CDR3 totals 15 residues. Germline values: CDR1 DFQATT, CDR2 SNEGSKA (reference sequence).

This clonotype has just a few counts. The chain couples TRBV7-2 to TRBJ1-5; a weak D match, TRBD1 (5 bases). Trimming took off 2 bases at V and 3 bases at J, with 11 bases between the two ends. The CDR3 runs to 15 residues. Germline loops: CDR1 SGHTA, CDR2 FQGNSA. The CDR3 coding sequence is TGTGCCAGCAGCTTAACCAGGGATTTCAATCAGCCCCAGCATTTT. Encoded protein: CASSLTRDFNQPQHF.

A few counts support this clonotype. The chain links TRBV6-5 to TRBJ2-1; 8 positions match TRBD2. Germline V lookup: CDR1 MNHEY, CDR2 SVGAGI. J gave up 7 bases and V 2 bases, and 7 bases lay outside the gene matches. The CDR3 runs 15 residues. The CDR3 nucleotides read TGTGCCAGCAGTTACCAGCGGGAGAGGAGGAATGAGCAGTTCTTC. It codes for CASSYQRERRNEQFF.

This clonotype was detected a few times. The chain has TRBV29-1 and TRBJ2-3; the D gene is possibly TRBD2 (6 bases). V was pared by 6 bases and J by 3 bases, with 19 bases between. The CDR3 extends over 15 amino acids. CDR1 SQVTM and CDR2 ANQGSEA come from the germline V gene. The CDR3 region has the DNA TGCAGCGTCGAGGCCTCCGGGACTGATACAGATACGCAGTATTTT. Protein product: CSVEASGTDTDTQYF.

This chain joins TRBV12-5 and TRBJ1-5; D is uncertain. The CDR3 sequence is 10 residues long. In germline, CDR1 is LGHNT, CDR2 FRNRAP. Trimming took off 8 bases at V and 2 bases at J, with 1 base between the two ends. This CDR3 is CASRNQPQHF. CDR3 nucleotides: TGTGCTAGTCGCAATCAGCCCCAGCATTTT.

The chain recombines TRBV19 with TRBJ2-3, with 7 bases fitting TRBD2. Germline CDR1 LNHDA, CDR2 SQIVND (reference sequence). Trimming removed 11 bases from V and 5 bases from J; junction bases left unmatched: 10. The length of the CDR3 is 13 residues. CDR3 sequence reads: CASKTGGGDTQYF. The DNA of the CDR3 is TGTGCCTCAAAGACGGGGGGTGGAGATACGCAGTATTTT.

The CDR3 protein is CASSRQLRRSGNTIYF. CDR3 nucleotides: TGTGCCAGCAGCCGGCAACTCCGGAGATCTGGAAACACCATATATTTT. The V call is TRBV7-9, the J call TRBJ1-3; D is unresolved. Germline lookup yields CDR1 SEHNR and CDR2 FQNEAQ (reference sequence). There are 16 residues in the CDR3. Trimming pared 5 bases from V and 1 base from J, leaving 15 bases between.

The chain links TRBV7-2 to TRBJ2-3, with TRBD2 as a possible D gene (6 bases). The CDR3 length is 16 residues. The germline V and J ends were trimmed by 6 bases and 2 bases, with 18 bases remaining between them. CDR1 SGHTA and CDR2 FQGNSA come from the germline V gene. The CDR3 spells CASSGRPGVVTDTQYF. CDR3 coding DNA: TGTGCCAGCAGTGGGCGGCCGGGGGTTGTCACAGATACGCAGTATTTT.

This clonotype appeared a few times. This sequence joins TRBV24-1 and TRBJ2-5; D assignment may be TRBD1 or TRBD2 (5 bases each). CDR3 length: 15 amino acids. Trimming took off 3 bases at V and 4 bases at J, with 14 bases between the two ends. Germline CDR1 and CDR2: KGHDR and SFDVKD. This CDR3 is CATSDAGTSGETQYF. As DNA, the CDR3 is TGTGCCACCAGTGATGCCGGGACCTCGGGAGAGACCCAGTACTTC.

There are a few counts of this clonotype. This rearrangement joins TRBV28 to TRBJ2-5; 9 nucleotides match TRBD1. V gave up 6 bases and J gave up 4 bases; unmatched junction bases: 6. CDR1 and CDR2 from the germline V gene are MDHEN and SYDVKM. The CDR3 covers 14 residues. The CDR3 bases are TGTGCCAGCAGCCCAGACAGGGGGGTAGAGACCCAGTACTTC. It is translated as CASSPDRGVETQYF.

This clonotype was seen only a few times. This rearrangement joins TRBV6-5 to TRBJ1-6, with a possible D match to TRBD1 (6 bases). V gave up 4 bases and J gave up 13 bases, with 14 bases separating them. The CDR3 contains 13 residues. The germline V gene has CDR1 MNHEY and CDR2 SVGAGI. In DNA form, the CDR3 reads TGTGCCAGCAGTTCCCCGGGGGCGGGGCCCCTCCACTTT. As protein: CASSSPGAGPLHF.